These 31 T cell receptor beta chains share one sample of origin, sequenced in a study of T cells in Graves' hyperthyroidism and ophthalmopathy. TCR beta CDR3 regions were amplified from RNA transcripts. First-round RT-PCR targeting the TCR CDR3 was performed with the HTBI primer set. TCRdb itself ran the multiplex PCR reads through MiXCR, one entry per CDR3 protein. This sample has roughly 700,000 distinct CDR3 sequences, with around a third found just once. The sequenced material came from blood. The receptors originated from a woman aged 40 to 49 with Graves' hyperthyroidism.

V usage is TRBV10-3 and J usage is TRBJ2-5, with D perhaps TRBD1 (5 bases). The V gene's germline CDR1 is ENHRY and CDR2 SYGVKD. CDR3 length: 12 residues. V dropped 7 bases and J dropped 7 bases, with 13 bases sitting between them. As DNA, the CDR3 is TGTGCCATCAAGGGGTCCCTGGGGACCCAGTACTTC. It yields the protein CAIKGSLGTQYF.

Concerning this clonotype itself: A much bigger clone sits one base away, suggesting this may be a read error. The rearrangement joins TRBV12-3 or TRBV12-4 to TRBJ2-5; 14 bases fit TRBD2. This CDR3 spans 16 amino acids. V gave up 6 bases and J gave up 0 bases; unmatched junction bases: 3. The CDR3 sequence: CASRGTSGGYQETQYF. The CDR3 DNA follows: TGTGCCAGCAGGGGGACTAGCGGGGGTTACCAAGAGACCCAGTACTTC.

This clonotype was seen many times. This rearrangement joins TRBV24-1 to TRBJ2-6, with D tentatively TRBD1 or TRBD2 (5 bases each). This CDR3 has 16 residues. Trimming removed 1 base from V and 4 bases from J, with 10 bases in between. Germline CDR1 reads KGHDR; CDR2 reads SFDVKD. The CDR3 loop reads CATSDFSGAGANVLTF. CDR3 sequence (DNA): TGTGCCACCAGTGATTTTTCCGGGGCCGGGGCCAACGTCCTGACTTTC.

There are a few counts of this clonotype. The chain uses TRBV15 and TRBJ1-4; possibly TRBD1 for D (5 bases). The germline V and J ends were trimmed by 3 bases and 0 bases, with 11 bases remaining between them. CDR1 and CDR2 (germline): LNHNV, YYDKDF (reference sequence). This CDR3 region has 16 residues. CDR3 DNA: TGTGCCACCAGCAGGGCTCAGGGCGCAACTAATGAAAAACTGTTTTTT. The encoded protein is CATSRAQGATNEKLFF.

Note on this clonotype: Since a much larger clone is just one base distant, this may be a read error. CDR3 nucleotide sequence: TGCAGTGCTAGAGATCCCTCGGGTGAAGCTTTCTTT. Translation: CSARDPSGEAFF. This sequence joins TRBV20-1 and TRBJ1-1; D unresolved. This CDR3 comprises 12 residues. CDR1 DFQATT and CDR2 SNEGSKA come from the germline V gene (reference sequence). Deletions cut 0 bases from V and 7 bases from J, with 9 bases between.

V and J are TRBV11-2 and TRBJ2-2; 7 bases fit TRBD1. After removal of 5 bases from V and 7 bases from J, the junction contained 7 bases not matched to a gene. Germline values: CDR1 SGHAT, CDR2 FQNNGV. The CDR3 spans 14 residues. The CDR3 loop reads CASSHFQGDGELFF. Written as DNA, the CDR3 is TGTGCCAGCAGCCATTTTCAGGGGGACGGGGAGCTGTTTTTT.

This clonotype appeared once. The rearrangement links TRBV10-3 to TRBJ2-7; D call uncertain. The CDR3 covers 13 residues. The V end lost 5 bases, the J end lost 2 bases, and 10 bases lay between the germline ends. Germline V CDR1 and CDR2: ENHRY, SYGVKD. DNA for the CDR3: TGTGCCATCAGTTTGCAGTCCCCCTACGAGCAGTACTTC. Translation gives CAISLQSPYEQYF.

The DNA of the CDR3 is TGTGCCAGCAGTTTAGAGGGATTGGGACGCGAGCAGTACTTC. Translation: CASSLEGLGREQYF. This sequence joins TRBV12-3 or TRBV12-4 and TRBJ2-7, with D perhaps TRBD1 or TRBD2 (5 bases each). V was trimmed by 1 base and J by 6 bases, leaving 13 bases between them. CDR3 length: 14 amino acids.

V usage is TRBV7-2 and J usage is TRBJ2-6; D assignment may be TRBD1 or TRBD2 (5 bases each). The V end was cut by 4 bases, the J end by 2 bases, with 12 bases between. The germline CDR1 and CDR2 sequences are SGHTA and FQGNSA. The CDR3 consists of 16 residues. CDR3 sequence reads: CASSSGWGPGANVLTF. The CDR3 DNA reads as TGTGCCAGCAGCTCGGGTTGGGGACCTGGGGCCAACGTCCTGACTTTC.

V gene TRBV2 combines with J gene TRBJ2-5, with D perhaps matching TRBD2 (6 bases). The CDR3 covers 15 residues. Trimming took off 6 bases at V and 2 bases at J, with 16 bases between the two ends. Germline V lookup: CDR1 SNHLY, CDR2 FYNNEI. The CDR3 region is CASRLGEAEQETQYF. As DNA, the CDR3 is TGTGCCAGCAGGTTAGGGGAGGCGGAACAAGAGACCCAGTACTTC.

This clonotype was seen many times. This chain connects TRBV7-9 to TRBJ1-2; D is ambiguous. Germline assignment: CDR1 SEHNR and CDR2 FQNEAQ (reference sequence). V was pared by 5 bases and J by 3 bases, with 10 bases between. This CDR3 has 13 amino acids. For the CDR3, the DNA is TGTGCCAGCAGCCCAGACAACTACTATGGCTACACCTTC. It codes for CASSPDNYYGYTF.

This clonotype was recorded many times. The CDR3 coding sequence is TGTGCCAGCAGCTTAGGAGGGCGGCTAGCGGGAGCGGGCGAGCAGTACTTC. Translating gives CASSLGGRLAGAGEQYF. This chain uses TRBV7-2 with TRBJ2-7; 10 bases align to TRBD2. This CDR3 contains 17 residues. Germline CDR1 is SGHTA and CDR2 is FQGNSA. V was clipped by 1 base and J by 6 bases; unmatched bases: 12.

On this clonotype: Likely a read error: the CDR3 ends without its conserved phenylalanine or tryptophan. The chain joins TRBV7-3 to TRBJ2-7; TRBD2 is a possible D gene (5 bases). V lost 5 bases and J 2 bases, leaving 10 bases between the germline ends. Per germline, CDR1 SGHTA and CDR2 FQGTGA. CDR3 length: 13 amino acids. CDR3 loop: CASSEGLTYEQYL. CDR3 nucleotide sequence: TGTGCCAGCAGCGAGGGTTTAACCTACGAGCAGTACCTC.

The V and J genes are TRBV4-2 and TRBJ2-2; 8 bases are shared with TRBD2. The CDR3 loop spans 18 amino acids. The V gene end was trimmed by 0 bases and the J gene end by 1 base; junction bases not matched to a gene: 7. The germline V gene has CDR1 LGHNA and CDR2 YNFKEQ. This chain's CDR3 is CASSQDGMAGGNTGELFF. The CDR3 DNA is TGTGCCAGCAGCCAAGATGGAATGGCGGGAGGGAACACCGGGGAGCTGTTTTTT.

This clonotype has a count of ten or more. The genes are TRBV20-1 and TRBJ1-1; no clear D gene. Germline V lookup: CDR1 DFQATT, CDR2 SNEGSKA (reference sequence). Trimming stripped 2 bases from V and 6 bases from J, with 1 base between. There are 9 residues in the CDR3. The CDR3 is CSARPEAFF. The CDR3 DNA reads as TGCAGTGCTAGACCTGAAGCTTTCTTT.

In this sample, this clonotype turned up a few times. CDR3 bases: TGCGCCAGCAGCTTGTCCTCCGACAGCACCGGGGAGCTGTTTTTT. It encodes CASSLSSDSTGELFF. The chain has TRBV5-1 and TRBJ2-2; D is perhaps TRBD1 (5 bases). Germline V gene lookup returns CDR1 SGHRS and CDR2 YFSETQ. This CDR3 is built from 15 residues. V was pared by 1 base and J by 4 bases, with 11 bases between.

This clonotype was picked up many times. This chain uses TRBV24-1 with TRBJ1-1, with unresolved D. V was pared by 6 bases and J by 4 bases, with 11 bases between. The CDR3 totals 13 residues. Germline V gene sequence: CDR1 KGHDR, CDR2 SFDVKD. CDR3 DNA: TGTGCCACCAGTAATGGGATGGCCACTGAAGCTTTCTTT. Translation: CATSNGMATEAFF.

In its sample, this clonotype was seen many times. CDR3 sequence (DNA): TGTGCCAGCAGGGCTGGGGGGCTTGACACTGAAGCTTTCTTT. It translates to CASRAGGLDTEAFF. The chain carries TRBV12-3 or TRBV12-4 and TRBJ1-1; D perhaps matches TRBD1 (6 bases). The CDR3 length is 14 residues. V was trimmed by 6 bases and J by 3 bases, leaving 14 bases between them.

With respect to this clonotype: A much larger clonotype is one base distant, so this may be a read error. The chain combines TRBV7-8 with TRBJ1-1; D gene ambiguous. Germline assignment: CDR1 SGHVS and CDR2 FQNEAQ. The CDR3 runs to 13 residues. CDR3 in amino acids: CASSLVHGTEDFF. The CDR3 DNA sequence: TGTGCCAGCAGCTTAGTACATGGCACTGAAGATTTCTTT. Combining the CDR3 with reference TRBV7-8 and TRBJ1-1 gives the whole variable domain GAGVSQSPRYKVAKRGQDVALRCDPISGHVSLFWYQQALGQGPEFLTYFQNEAQLDKSGLPSDRFFAERPEGSVSTLKIQRTQQEDSAVYLCASSLVHGTEDFFGQGTRLTVV.

The chain has TRBV6-2 or TRBV6-3 and TRBJ1-5; D call uncertain. Trimming removed 7 bases from V and 8 bases from J, with 18 bases in between. The CDR3 sequence is 14 residues long. CDR1 is MNHEY and CDR2 is SVGEGT in the germline V gene. CDR3 sequence: CASTKGYGREPQHF. The CDR3 DNA sequence: TGTGCCAGCACCAAAGGATACGGGAGAGAGCCCCAGCATTTT.

This chain connects TRBV29-1 to TRBJ2-1, with 9 bases lining up with TRBD1. CDR3 length equals 16 residues. CDR1 and CDR2 from the germline V gene are SQVTM and ANQGSEA. With 3 bases clipped from V and 6 bases from J, the junction kept 12 bases outside the gene matches. CDR3 sequence: CSVEGGWGQGLNEQFF. As DNA, the CDR3 is TGCAGCGTTGAGGGGGGGTGGGGACAGGGCCTCAATGAGCAGTTCTTC.

The chain is built from TRBV29-1 and TRBJ2-2; tentative D call: TRBD2 (6 bases). This CDR3 comprises 13 residues. CDR1 and CDR2 (germline): SQVTM, ANQGSEA. V shed 5 bases and J shed 8 bases, with 15 bases lying between them. CDR3 protein: CSVPSGLPGELFF. The CDR3 region has the DNA TGCAGCGTTCCGTCGGGACTTCCTGGGGAGCTGTTTTTT.

This chain connects TRBV10-3 to TRBJ2-2, with D possibly being TRBD2 (5 bases). The V and J ends lost 6 bases and 1 base respectively, with 18 bases between them. The V gene's germline CDR1 is ENHRY and CDR2 SYGVKD. The CDR3 length is 17 residues. CDR3 sequence (DNA): TGTGCCATCAGCCCCCTCGGAGCTGGACTGAACACCGGGGAGCTGTTTTTT. As protein: CAISPLGAGLNTGELFF.

The gene calls are TRBV4-3 and TRBJ1-6; D remains unclear. Germline CDR1 is LGHNA and CDR2 is YSLEER. V lost 0 bases to trimming and J lost 4 bases, with 7 bases between them. The CDR3 loop spans 15 amino acids. The CDR3, as DNA: TGCGCCAGCAGCCAAGATAATGAGTATAATTCACCCCTCCACTTT. Residues: CASSQDNEYNSPLHF.

This clonotype has at least ten counts. V and J are TRBV5-1 and TRBJ1-2; D possibly corresponds to TRBD1 (5 bases). CDR1 SGHRS and CDR2 YFSETQ come from the germline V gene. The CDR3 runs to 13 residues. V was clipped by 4 bases and J by 14 bases, with 21 bases between them. The CDR3 DNA sequence: TGCGCCAGCAGCACTACCAATTCCAGGGTTGGGACCTTC. This translates into CASSTTNSRVGTF.

This clonotype appeared a few times. The chain links TRBV4-3 to TRBJ1-4; 10 positions agree with TRBD1. Germline trimming cut 4 bases from V and 7 bases from J; bases unmatched to any gene: 6. CDR1 and CDR2 from the germline V gene are LGHNA and YSLEER. CDR3 length equals 15 residues. In DNA, the CDR3 is TGCGCCAGCAGCCGCGGGACAGGGGAAGGTGAAAAACTGTTTTTT. This encodes CASSRGTGEGEKLFF.

In this sample, this clonotype turned up many times. The chain carries TRBV4-1 and TRBJ1-6; TRBD1 matches 8 bases. The germline V gene has CDR1 MGHRA and CDR2 YSYEKL. After removal of 4 bases from V and 5 bases from J, the junction contained 7 bases not matched to a gene. The CDR3 spans 16 residues. CDR3 loop: CASSPSGTGDNSPLHF. For the CDR3, the DNA is TGCGCCAGCAGCCCGTCTGGGACAGGCGATAATTCACCCCTCCACTTT.

This clonotype was counted at least ten times. The chain is built from TRBV19 and TRBJ1-5; D unresolved. Germline loops: CDR1 LNHDA, CDR2 SQIVND (reference sequence). This CDR3 is built from 12 residues. V was trimmed by 5 bases and J by 6 bases, leaving 8 bases between them. The CDR3 loop reads CASSVQVQPQHF. CDR3 DNA sequence: TGTGCCAGTAGTGTTCAGGTTCAGCCCCAGCATTTT.

This clonotype was seen at least ten times. V and J are TRBV15 and TRBJ1-5; a weak D match, TRBD1 (5 bases). The V gene's germline CDR1 is LNHNV and CDR2 YYDKDF (reference sequence). Trimming removed 5 bases from V and 6 bases from J, with 17 bases in between. This CDR3 is built from 15 residues. The CDR3 DNA follows: TGTGCCACCAGCCGGGACTCCCGCCGGGGTCAGCCCCAGCATTTT. Its translation is CATSRDSRRGQPQHF.

The V and J genes are TRBV28 and TRBJ1-2, with D possibly matching TRBD1 (6 bases). This CDR3 is 15 amino acids long. Germline V gene data show CDR1 as MDHEN and CDR2 as SYDVKM. The V and J ends lost 6 bases and 5 bases respectively, with 19 bases between them. In DNA, the CDR3 is TGTGCCAGCAGCCGAAACAGGGTGGTAGGATATGGCTACACCTTC. As protein: CASSRNRVVGYGYTF.

V is TRBV7-2 and J is TRBJ2-5; TRBD2 is a possible D gene (6 bases). Trimming pared 5 bases from V and 5 bases from J, leaving 21 bases between. The germline V gene has CDR1 SGHTA and CDR2 FQGNSA. The CDR3 consists of 16 residues. The CDR3 nucleotides are TGTGCCAGCAGCGGGGGGTCTGTTGCGGGGAGTGAGACCCAGTACTTC. Encoded protein: CASSGGSVAGSETQYF.